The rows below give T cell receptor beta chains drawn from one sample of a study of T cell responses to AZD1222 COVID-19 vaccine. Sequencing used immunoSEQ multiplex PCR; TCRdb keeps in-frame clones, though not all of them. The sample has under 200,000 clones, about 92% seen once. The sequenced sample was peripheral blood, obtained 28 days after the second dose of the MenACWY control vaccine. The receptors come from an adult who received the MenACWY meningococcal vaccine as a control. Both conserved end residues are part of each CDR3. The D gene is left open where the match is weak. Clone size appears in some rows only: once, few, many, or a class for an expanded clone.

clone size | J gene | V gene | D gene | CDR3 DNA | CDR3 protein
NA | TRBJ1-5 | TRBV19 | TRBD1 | TGTGCCAGTAGTGCCCGGACAGGAGTAATTCAGCCCCAGCATTTT | CASSARTGVIQPQHF
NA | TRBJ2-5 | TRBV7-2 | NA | TGTGCCAGCAGCTTAGCCAGCGGTCCTAAGACCCAGTACTTC | CASSLASGPKTQYF
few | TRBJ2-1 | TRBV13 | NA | TGTGCCAGCAGCTCCTTCAGTGAGCAGTTCTTC | CASSSFSEQFF
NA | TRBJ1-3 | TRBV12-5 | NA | TGTGCTAGTGGTTTGGTAGGAAACGGCAGCACCTCTGGAAACACCATATATTTT | CASGLVGNGSTSGNTIYF
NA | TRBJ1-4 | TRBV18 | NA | TGTGCCAGCTCACAGTCGCCTGGGAATGAAAAACTGTTTTTT | CASSQSPGNEKLFF
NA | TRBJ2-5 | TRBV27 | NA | TGTGCCAGCAGTTTTACCGTCGAAGAGACCCAGTACTTC | CASSFTVEETQYF
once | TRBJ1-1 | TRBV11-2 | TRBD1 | TGTGCCAGCAGCTTTGGAACCAGGGGGGACACTGAAGCTTTCTTT | CASSFGTRGDTEAFF
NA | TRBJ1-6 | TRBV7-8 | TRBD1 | TGTGCCAGCAGCCCACGGGACAGTCTTAATTCACCCCTCCACTTT | CASSPRDSLNSPLHF
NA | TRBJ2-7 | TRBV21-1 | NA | TGTAAAGGGAGAAACGTATACGAGCAGTACTTC | CKGRNVYEQYF
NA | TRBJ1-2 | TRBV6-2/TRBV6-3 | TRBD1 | TGTGCCAGCAGTTACCCGCGGGACAGAAACTATGGCTACACCTTC | CASSYPRDRNYGYTF
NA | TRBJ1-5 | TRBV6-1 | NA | TGTGCCAGCAGTGCCCGAAACAGTGCCGCGGCTCAGCCCCAGCATTTT | CASSARNSAAAQPQHF
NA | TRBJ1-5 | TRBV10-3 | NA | TGTGCCATCAGTGAAGGGGACATGCTATTGGGGCCCCAGCATTTT | CAISEGDMLLGPQHF
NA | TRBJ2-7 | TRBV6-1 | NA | TGTGCCAGCAGTGAAAGGAGGACGGGGACCTACGAGCAGTACTTC | CASSERRTGTYEQYF
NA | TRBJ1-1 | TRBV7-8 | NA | TGTGCCAGCAGCCGTGACAGGTTGAACACTGAAGCTTTCTTT | CASSRDRLNTEAFF
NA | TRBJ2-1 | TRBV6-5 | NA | TGTGCCAGCACCGGGACTTCCTTAGGAGAGCAGTTCTTC | CASTGTSLGEQFF
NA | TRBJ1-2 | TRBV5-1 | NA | TGCGCCAGCAGCTTGGTGTCAGGTGCTAACTATGGCTACACCTTC | CASSLVSGANYGYTF
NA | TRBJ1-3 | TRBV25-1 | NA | TGTGCCAGCAGTGAATTCCCTGGAAACACCATATATTTT | CASSEFPGNTIYF
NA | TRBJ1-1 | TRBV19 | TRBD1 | TGTGCCAGCAGACAGGGGATCGCTGAAGCTTTCTTT | CASRQGIAEAFF
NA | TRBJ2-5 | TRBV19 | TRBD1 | TGTGCCAGTAGTCACAGGGGGCGTGGGGAGACCCAGTACTTC | CASSHRGRGETQYF
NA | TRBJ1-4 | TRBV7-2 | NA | TGTGCCAGCAGCTTCGCCAGCGACTTTAATGAAAAACTGTTTTTT | CASSFASDFNEKLFF
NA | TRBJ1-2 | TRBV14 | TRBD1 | TGTGCCAGCAGCCAAGTCGACGGACAGGGGGGCTATGGCTACACCTTC | CASSQVDGQGGYGYTF
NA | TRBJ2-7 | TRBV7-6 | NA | TGTGCCAGCAGCTTAGCGGTAACCTACGAGCAGTACTTC | CASSLAVTYEQYF
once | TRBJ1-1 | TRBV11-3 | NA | TGTGCCAGCAGCTTGATGGGCCGCGGCACTGAAGCTTTCTTT | CASSLMGRGTEAFF
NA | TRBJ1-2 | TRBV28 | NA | TGTGCCAGCAGTCCTATATCCCGGGACACCATTAATCTCCTCTATGGCTACACCTTC | CASSPISRDTINLLYGYTF
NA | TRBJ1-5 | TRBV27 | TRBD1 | TGTGCCAGCAGTTACAACAGGGGACCCGATAGCAATCAGCCCCAGCATTTT | CASSYNRGPDSNQPQHF
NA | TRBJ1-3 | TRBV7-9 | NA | TGTGCCAGCAGCTTGGAAGTTAACACCATATATTTT | CASSLEVNTIYF
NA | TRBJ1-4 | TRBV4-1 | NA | TGCGCCAGCAGCCACGAATACGGACAGCGACGGCGTGAAAAACTGTTTTTT | CASSHEYGQRRREKLFF
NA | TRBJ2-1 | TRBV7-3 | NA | TGTGCCAGCAGCTCTGTGCCGGAATTGGGGGAGCAGTTCTTC | CASSSVPELGEQFF
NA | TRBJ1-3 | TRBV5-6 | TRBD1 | TGTGCCAGCAGCCTCAGCCCCCCGACAGGGGAGGTATTGTTT | CASSLSPPTGEVLF
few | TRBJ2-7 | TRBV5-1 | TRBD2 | TGCGCCAGCAGCTTGGGACTAGCGGGAGGCACCTACGAGCAGTACTTC | CASSLGLAGGTYEQYF
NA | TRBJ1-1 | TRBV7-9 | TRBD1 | TGTGCCAGCAGCTCGTCCCCCAGGGGGGACAACACTGAAGCTTTCTTT | CASSSSPRGDNTEAFF
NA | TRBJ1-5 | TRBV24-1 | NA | TGTGCCACCAGTGATCGCACTAATCAGCCCCAGCATTTT | CATSDRTNQPQHF
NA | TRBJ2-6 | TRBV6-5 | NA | TGTGCCAGCAGTTACTCTCTCTCTGGGGCCAACGTCCTGACTTTC | CASSYSLSGANVLTF
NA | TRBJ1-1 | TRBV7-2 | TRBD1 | TGTGCCAGCAGCTTTACGGGACAGGGATACACTGAAGCTTTCTTT | CASSFTGQGYTEAFF
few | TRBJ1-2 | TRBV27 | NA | TGTGCCAGCAGTCCCCAGGGGATCGGGCGGGGCTACACCTTC | CASSPQGIGRGYTF
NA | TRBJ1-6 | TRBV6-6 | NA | TGTGCCAGCAGCCCCAGGCGTGTGGATTCACCCCTCCACTTT | CASSPRRVDSPLHF
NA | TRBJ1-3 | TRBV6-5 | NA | TGTGCCAGCAGGGAGACTTGGAACACCATATATTTT | CASRETWNTIYF
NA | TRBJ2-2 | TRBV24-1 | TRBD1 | TGTGCCACCAGTGTGGGCGGGACAGGGCGGCCCGGGGAGCTGTTTTTT | CATSVGGTGRPGELFF
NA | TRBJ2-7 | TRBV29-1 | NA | TGCAGCGTTGCCGGGACTGTAGACGAGCAGTACTTC | CSVAGTVDEQYF
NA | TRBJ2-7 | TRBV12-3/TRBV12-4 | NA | TGTGCCAGCAGGCTCGACCGGGGCGAGCAGTACTTC | CASRLDRGEQYF
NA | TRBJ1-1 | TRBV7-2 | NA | TGTGCCAGCAGCTTAAGGTTAGGGGAAGGGATCAAAGCTTTCTTT | CASSLRLGEGIKAFF
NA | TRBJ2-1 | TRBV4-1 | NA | TGCGCCAGCAGCTTAAAGCGGATTGGGAGCTCCTACAATGAGCAGTTCTTC | CASSLKRIGSSYNEQFF
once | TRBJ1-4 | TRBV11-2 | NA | TGTGCCAGCAGCCAACGTTCGCCGAATGAAAAACTGTTTTTT | CASSQRSPNEKLFF
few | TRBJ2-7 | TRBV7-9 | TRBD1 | TGTGCCAGCAGCTTTGGGACAGGGCGGTGGGAGCAGTACTTC | CASSFGTGRWEQYF
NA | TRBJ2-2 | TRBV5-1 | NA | TGCGCCAGCACCGCCAGGCCCAACACCGGGGAGCTGTTTTTT | CASTARPNTGELFF
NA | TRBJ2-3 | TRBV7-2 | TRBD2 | TGTGCCAGCAGCTTAGCGGTAGCGGGATGGGGCACAGATACGCAGTATTTT | CASSLAVAGWGTDTQYF
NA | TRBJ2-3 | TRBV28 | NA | TGTGCCAGCAGTTTGGTGGGGGTACCCACAGATACGCAGTATTTT | CASSLVGVPTDTQYF
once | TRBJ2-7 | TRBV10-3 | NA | TGTGCCATCAGCCCCTCCGAGCAGTACTTC | CAISPSEQYF
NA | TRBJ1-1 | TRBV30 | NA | TGTGCCTGGAGTGAGGGACCGTTAGGCACTGAAGCTTTCTTT | CAWSEGPLGTEAFF
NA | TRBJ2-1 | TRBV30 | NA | TGTGCCTGGAGCCCCCTTGATGGGGGAGATGGCAATGAGCAGTTCTTC | CAWSPLDGGDGNEQFF
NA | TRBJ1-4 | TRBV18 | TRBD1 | TGTGCCAGCTCACCAAGGACAGGTGAAAAACTGTTTTTT | CASSPRTGEKLFF
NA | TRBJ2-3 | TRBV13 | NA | TGTGCCAGCAGCCCCAACCTGGGGCGGACAGATACGCAGTATTTT | CASSPNLGRTDTQYF
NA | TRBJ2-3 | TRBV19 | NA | TGTGCCAGTAGTATATTAGGGAACCAGGATACGCAGTATTTT | CASSILGNQDTQYF